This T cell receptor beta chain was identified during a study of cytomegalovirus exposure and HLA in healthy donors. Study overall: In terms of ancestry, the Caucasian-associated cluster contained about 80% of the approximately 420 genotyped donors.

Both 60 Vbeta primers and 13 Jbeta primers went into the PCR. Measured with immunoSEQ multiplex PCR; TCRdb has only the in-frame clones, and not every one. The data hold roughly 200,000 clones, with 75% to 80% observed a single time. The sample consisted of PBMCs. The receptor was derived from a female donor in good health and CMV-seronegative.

The CDR3 is CASRRVFNSGANVLTF. The CDR3 DNA is TGCGCCAGCAGAAGAGTTTTTAACTCTGGGGCCAACGTCCTGACTTTC. The V and J genes are TRBV4-1 and TRBJ2-6; D unresolved. The CDR3 runs to 16 residues. Trimming stripped 6 bases from V and 0 bases from J, with 12 bases between. Germline CDR1 reads MGHRA; CDR2 reads YSYEKL.